Below, one T cell receptor beta chain is given with its context. Antigen: not known. These data are taken from a study of shared clonotypes between healthy human individuals. In replicate PCRs of sorted subsets, around 0.2 ug DNA, about 30,000 T cell genomes, was used. Assay: immunoSEQ multiplex PCR; the TCRdb copy retains only in-frame clones and omits some. The sample carries roughly 110,000 clones, more than 65% recorded once. General study findings and limits: Sharing across four donors was highest in naive CD4 (roughly 5%) and lowest in memory CD8 (approximately 0.4%).

V lost 9 bases, J lost 1 base, and 12 bases lay in between. Germline-derived CDR1 and CDR2 are LNHNV and YYDKDF (reference sequence). This CDR3 is 13 amino acids long. The source material was memory CD8+ T cells sorted from blood. Subset defined: CD45RO+ cells pooled with CCR7-negative TemRA cells. The chain couples TRBV15 to TRBJ1-1, with D tentatively TRBD1 (6 bases). The clonotype comes from a woman aged 25-40 years in good health. CDR3 in DNA: TGTGCCACGGAACAGGGTCAGAACACTGAAGCTTTCTTT. This translates into CATEQGQNTEAFF.